These 10 T cell receptor beta chains were sequenced from one sample in a study of blood T cell repertoires in COVID-19. TCRdb's copy holds only in-frame clones and misses some; the assay was immunoSEQ multiplex PCR. The table has about 440,000 clones, 90% seen once. The sample taken for sequencing was PBMCs or T cells enriched from blood (not recorded which). Receptors were obtained from a man aged 18 to 35 who had recovered from COVID-19.

A few counts support this clone. The chain joins TRBV5-4 to TRBJ1-4; 8 nucleotides line up with TRBD1. Germline loops: CDR1 SGHNT, CDR2 YYREEE (reference sequence). This CDR3 has 14 amino acids. V dropped 4 bases and J dropped 8; count of bases not matched to a gene: 7. The CDR3 region is CASSRGQAGEKLFF. The CDR3 DNA reads TGTGCCAGCAGCCGGGGACAGGCAGGGGAAAAACTGTTTTTT.

CDR3 bases: TGTGCCAGCAGTTTCCAGCCTCGACTAGGCGATGAGCAGTTCTTC. Translation: CASSFQPRLGDEQFF. V is TRBV27 and J is TRBJ2-1, with D perhaps matching TRBD2 (6 bases). Germline V gene lookup returns CDR1 MNHEY and CDR2 SMNVEV (reference sequence). The CDR3 sequence is 15 residues long. The V end was cut by 3 bases, the J end by 8 bases, with 17 bases between.

V and J are TRBV20-1 and TRBJ2-3, with 7 bases fitting TRBD2. CDR1 and CDR2 from the germline V gene are DFQATT and SNEGSKA (reference sequence). The V and J ends lost 3 bases and 3 bases, in that order; junction bases with no gene match: 6. CDR3 length equals 14 residues. CDR3: CSASPAGVTDTQYF. CDR3 nucleotide sequence: TGCAGTGCTAGTCCGGCGGGAGTTACAGATACGCAGTATTTT.

V and J are TRBV10-1 and TRBJ1-1; D call uncertain. This CDR3 has 13 amino acids. CDR1 is WNHNN and CDR2 is SYGVQD in the germline V gene (reference sequence). V was shortened by 6 bases and J by 1 base, with 9 bases between the two germline ends. The CDR3, as DNA: TGCGCCAGCAGGGTCGCTAAGAACACTGAAGCTTTCTTT. Amino acids: CASRVAKNTEAFF.

With respect to this clone: At one end the junction does not follow the germline gene, possibly because of a read error. The chain employs TRBV10-3 and TRBJ1-2; TRBD1 agrees at 8 bases. Germline CDR1 and CDR2: ENHRY and SYGVKD. The CDR3 has 13 amino acids. This CDR3 is CASYRGGNYGYTF. The CDR3 DNA reads as TGTGCCAGTTACAGGGGGGGTAACTATGGTTACACCTTC.

The V call is TRBV7-2, the J call TRBJ1-3; TRBD1 might be the D (5 bases). CDR3 length: 15 residues. The V gene's germline CDR1 is SGHTA and CDR2 FQGNSA. Trimming stripped 1 base from V and 7 bases from J, with 14 bases between. The CDR3 DNA sequence: TGTGCCAGCAGCTTAGACGGGGGAGGGAGGAACACCATATATTTT. Protein: CASSLDGGGRNTIYF.

This chain joins TRBV3-1 (or the pseudogene TRBV3-2) and TRBJ2-1; D is uncertain. The germline CDR1 and CDR2 sequences are LGHDT and YNNKEL (reference sequence). V lost 3 bases to trimming and J lost 9 bases, with 6 bases between them. The CDR3 consists of 11 residues. The CDR3 sequence: CASSQVGEQFF. The CDR3 region has the DNA TGTGCCAGCAGCCAGGTCGGTGAGCAGTTCTTC.

The chain has TRBV5-4 and TRBJ2-6, with 10 bases identical to TRBD1. CDR3 length equals 18 residues. The V gene's germline CDR1 is SGHNT and CDR2 YYREEE (reference sequence). The J segment lost 2 bases and the V segment lost 4 bases, leaving 9 bases of the junction unmatched. DNA of the CDR3: TGTGCCAGCAGCAAATCACCGGGACAGGGGACTGGGGCCAACGTCCTGACTTTC. Translated: CASSKSPGQGTGANVLTF.

This clone has just one count. This chain links TRBV2 with TRBJ1-4, with TRBD1 matching over 8 bases. The CDR3 is made up of 15 amino acids. CDR1 SNHLY and CDR2 FYNNEI come from the germline V gene. V shed 6 bases and J 7 bases; nucleotides not matched to a gene: 10. For the CDR3, the DNA is TGTGCCAGCAGCGAACTTACAGGGGGGGGTGAAAAACTGTTTTTT. It encodes CASSELTGGGEKLFF.

The chain employs TRBV7-3 and TRBJ2-3, with 11 bases fitting TRBD1. Germline V gene data show CDR1 as SGHTA and CDR2 as FQGTGA. Trimming took 5 bases from V and 9 from J; bases not matched to a gene: 7. The CDR3 covers 14 residues. CDR3 bases: TGTGCCAGCAGCCCCGGACAGGGGGCTGGGACGCAGTATTTT. Translation gives CASSPGQGAGTQYF.